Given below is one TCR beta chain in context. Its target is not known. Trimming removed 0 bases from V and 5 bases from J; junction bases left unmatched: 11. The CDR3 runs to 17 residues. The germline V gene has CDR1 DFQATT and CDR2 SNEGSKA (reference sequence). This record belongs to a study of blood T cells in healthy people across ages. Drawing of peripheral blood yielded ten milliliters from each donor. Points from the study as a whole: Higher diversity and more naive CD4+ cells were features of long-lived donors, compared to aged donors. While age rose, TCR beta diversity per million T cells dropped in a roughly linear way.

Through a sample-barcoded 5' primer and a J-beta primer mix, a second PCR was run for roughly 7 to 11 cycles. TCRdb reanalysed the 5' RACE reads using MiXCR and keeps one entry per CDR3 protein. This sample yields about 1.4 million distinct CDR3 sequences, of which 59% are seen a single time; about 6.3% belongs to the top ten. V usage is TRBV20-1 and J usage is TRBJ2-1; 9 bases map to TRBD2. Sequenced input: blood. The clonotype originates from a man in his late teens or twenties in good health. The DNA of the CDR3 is TGCAGTGCTAGAGATCCCAGCGGGAGGCGCCCTCACAATGAGCAGTTCTTC. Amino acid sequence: CSARDPSGRRPHNEQFF.